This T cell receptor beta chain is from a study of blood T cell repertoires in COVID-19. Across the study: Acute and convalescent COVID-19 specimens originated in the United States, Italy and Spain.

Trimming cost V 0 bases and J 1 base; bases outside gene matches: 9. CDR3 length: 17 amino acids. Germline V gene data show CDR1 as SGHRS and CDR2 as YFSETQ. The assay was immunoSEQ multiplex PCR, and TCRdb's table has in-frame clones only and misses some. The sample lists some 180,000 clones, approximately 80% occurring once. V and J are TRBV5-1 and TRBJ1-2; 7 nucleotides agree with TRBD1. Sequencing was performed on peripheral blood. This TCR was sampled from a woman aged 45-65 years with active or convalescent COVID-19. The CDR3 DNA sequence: TGCGCCAGCAGCTTGGACGGGGCCAACAGGGGTAACTATGGCTACACCTTC. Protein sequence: CASSLDGANRGNYGYTF.